The 12 T cell receptor beta chains below all came from one sample that was sequenced in a study of Graves' ophthalmopathy and Graves' hyperthyroidism. Amplifying from RNA transcripts, the study obtained TCR beta CDR3 regions. The workflow started with a first-round RT-PCR run with HTBI primers and then moved on to a second-round multiplex PCR. Each CDR3 protein is one row after TCRdb ran MiXCR on the multiplex PCR reads. The data hold 200,000 to 250,000 distinct CDR3 sequences, with around 30% observed a single time. Sequencing input: peripheral blood. Every receptor here comes from a man in his fifties or sixties with Graves' ophthalmopathy.

This clonotype has at least ten counts. The chain combines TRBV20-1 with TRBJ2-4, with D perhaps TRBD1 (5 bases). CDR3 length equals 14 residues. Trimming removed 6 bases from V and 5 bases from J, with 17 bases in between. Germline CDR1 is DFQATT and CDR2 is SNEGSKA (reference sequence). This chain's CDR3 is CSAAKGPDQNIQYF. The CDR3 DNA follows: TGCAGTGCCGCGAAGGGGCCGGACCAAAACATTCAGTACTTC.

This clonotype was counted ten times or more. The chain combines TRBV12-3 or TRBV12-4 with TRBJ2-7, with D possibly called TRBD1 or TRBD2 (5 bases each). The CDR3 spans 15 residues. V shed 1 base and J shed 0 bases, with 10 bases lying between them. As DNA, the CDR3 is TGTGCCAGCAGTTTAGGAGGGACGTTCTCCTACGAGCAGTACTTC. It encodes CASSLGGTFSYEQYF.

The table lists this clonotype with many counts. The V gene is TRBV28, the J gene TRBJ2-5; D not resolved. Germline V CDR1 and CDR2: MDHEN, SYDVKM. The V and J ends lost 4 bases and 3 bases respectively, with 15 bases between them. The CDR3 consists of 15 residues. The CDR3 spells CASSSRGAVKETQYF. The DNA for the CDR3 is TGTGCCAGCAGTTCGCGAGGTGCAGTCAAAGAGACCCAGTACTTC.

This clonotype was observed many times. The chain has TRBV6-1 and TRBJ1-1, with 8 bases that match TRBD1. The CDR3 contains 14 residues. Germline CDR1 and CDR2: MNHNS and SASEGT. Germline trimming cut 6 bases from V and 5 bases from J; bases unmatched to any gene: 8. DNA of the CDR3: TGTGCCAGCAGAGACAGGGGCGGTGGGACTGAAGCTTTCTTT. Translation gives CASRDRGGGTEAFF.

This clonotype was recorded at least ten times. This chain links TRBV7-9 with TRBJ2-7, with D perhaps given as TRBD1 or TRBD2 (5 bases each). This CDR3 comprises 14 residues. The germline gives CDR1 SEHNR, CDR2 FQNEAQ (reference sequence). V dropped 2 bases and J dropped 9 bases, with 17 bases sitting between them. CDR3 amino acids: CASSLWDQPERQYF. CDR3 coding DNA: TGTGCCAGCAGCTTATGGGACCAGCCCGAGCGGCAGTACTTC.

In its sample, this clonotype was seen once. The chain employs TRBV6-1 and TRBJ2-7; D perhaps matches TRBD2 (5 bases). There are 15 residues in the CDR3. V dropped 1 base and J dropped 0 bases, with 10 bases sitting between them. CDR1 and CDR2 from the germline V gene are MNHNS and SASEGT. CDR3 sequence (DNA): TGTGCCAGCAGTGAAGATCCGGGAAGCTCCTACGAGCAGTACTTC. Translating gives CASSEDPGSSYEQYF.

This clonotype has at least ten counts. The chain couples TRBV6-5 to TRBJ2-7, with D maybe TRBD2 (5 bases). Trimming left V 2 bases short and J 6 bases short, with 11 bases between. The CDR3 consists of 13 residues. Looked up from germline, CDR1 is MNHEY and CDR2 is SVGAGI. Written as DNA, the CDR3 is TGTGCCAGCAGTTACGTGGAGGCGCGCGAGCAGTACTTC. Protein product: CASSYVEAREQYF.

This clonotype was seen ten or more times. Since a much larger clone is just one base distant, this may be a read error. The V call is TRBV6-4, the J call TRBJ2-5; 7 bases are shared with TRBD1. With V trimmed by 3 bases and J by 5 bases, 3 bases remained unmatched. Germline assignment: CDR1 MRHNA and CDR2 SNTAGT. The CDR3 covers 13 residues. CDR3 sequence: CASSEGRGETQYF. CDR3 DNA: TGTGCCAGCAGTGAGGGCAGGGGGGAGACCCAGTACTTC.

This clonotype appeared many times. The V call is TRBV7-8, the J call TRBJ1-6; the D is unclear. This CDR3 spans 13 amino acids. In germline, CDR1 is SGHVS, CDR2 FQNEAQ. V was trimmed by 3 bases and J by 10 bases, leaving 10 bases between them. The CDR3 loop is CASSFRPDSPLHF. The CDR3 DNA follows: TGTGCCAGCAGCTTCAGACCTGACTCACCCCTCCACTTT. Supplemented by reference TRBV7-8 and TRBJ1-6, the full variable domain reads GAGVSQSPRYKVAKRGQDVALRCDPISGHVSLFWYQQALGQGPEFLTYFQNEAQLDKSGLPSDRFFAERPEGSVSTLKIQRTQQEDSAVYLCASSFRPDSPLHFGNGTRLTVT.

The gene calls are TRBV7-2 and TRBJ2-3; 7 bases are a match to TRBD1. CDR1 SGHTA and CDR2 FQGNSA come from the germline V gene. Trimming at V came to 5 bases and at J to 4 bases, leaving 3 bases not matched to a gene. The CDR3 length is 13 residues. The CDR3 spells CASSPQGADTQYF. The CDR3 coding sequence is TGTGCCAGCAGCCCCCAGGGGGCAGATACGCAGTATTTT.

In this sample, this clonotype turned up many times. V is TRBV7-9 and J is TRBJ2-7; possibly TRBD1 or TRBD2 for D (6 bases each). Trimming cost V 8 bases and J 4 bases, with 9 bases left between them. The germline gives CDR1 SEHNR, CDR2 FQNEAQ (reference sequence). CDR3 size: 11 residues. The CDR3 region has the DNA TGTGCCAGCCAAGGGGGGTACGAGCAGTACTTC. Encoded protein: CASQGGYEQYF.

The rearrangement uses TRBV6-1 and TRBJ1-1; TRBD1 is a possible D gene (6 bases). The V end was cut by 8 bases, the J end by 1 base, with 17 bases between. CDR1 is MNHNS, CDR2 SASEGT, per germline. The CDR3 runs to 15 residues. The CDR3 loop reads CASGGRVTSNTEAFF. In nucleotides, the CDR3 is TGTGCCAGCGGGGGGCGGGTCACATCGAACACTGAAGCTTTCTTT.